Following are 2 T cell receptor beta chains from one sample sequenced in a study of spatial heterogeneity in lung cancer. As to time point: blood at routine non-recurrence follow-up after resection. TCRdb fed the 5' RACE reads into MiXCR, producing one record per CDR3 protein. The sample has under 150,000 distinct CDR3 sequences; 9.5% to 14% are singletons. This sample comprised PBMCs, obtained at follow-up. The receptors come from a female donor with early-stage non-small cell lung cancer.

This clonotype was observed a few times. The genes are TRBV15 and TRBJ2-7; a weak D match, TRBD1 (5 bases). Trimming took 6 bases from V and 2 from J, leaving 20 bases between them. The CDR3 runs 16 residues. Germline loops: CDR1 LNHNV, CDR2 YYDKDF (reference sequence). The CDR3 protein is CATSQGDRAPTYEQYV. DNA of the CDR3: TGTGCCACCAGTCAGGGCGATAGGGCCCCTACCTACGAGCAGTACGTC.

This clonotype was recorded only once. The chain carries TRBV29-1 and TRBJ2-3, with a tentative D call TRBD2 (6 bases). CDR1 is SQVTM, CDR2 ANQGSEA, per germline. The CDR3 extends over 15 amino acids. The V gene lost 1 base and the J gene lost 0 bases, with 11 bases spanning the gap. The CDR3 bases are TGCAGCGTTGAAGTCTACGGGGGTAGCACAGATACGCAGTATTTT. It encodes CSVEVYGGSTDTQYF.